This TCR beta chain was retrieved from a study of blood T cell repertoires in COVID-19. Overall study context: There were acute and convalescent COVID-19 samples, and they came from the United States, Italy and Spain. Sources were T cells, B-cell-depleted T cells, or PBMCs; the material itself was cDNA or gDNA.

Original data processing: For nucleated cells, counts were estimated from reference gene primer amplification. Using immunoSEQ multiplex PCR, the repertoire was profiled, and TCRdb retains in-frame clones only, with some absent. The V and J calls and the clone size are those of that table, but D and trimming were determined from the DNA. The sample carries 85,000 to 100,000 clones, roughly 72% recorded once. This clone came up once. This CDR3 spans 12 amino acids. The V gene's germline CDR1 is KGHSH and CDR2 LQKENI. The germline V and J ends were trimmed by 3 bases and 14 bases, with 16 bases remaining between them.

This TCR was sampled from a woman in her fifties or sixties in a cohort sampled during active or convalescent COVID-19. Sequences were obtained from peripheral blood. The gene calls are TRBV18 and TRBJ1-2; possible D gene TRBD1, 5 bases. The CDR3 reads CASSPLGQLGTF. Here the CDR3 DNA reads TGTGCCAGCTCACCCCTGGGGCAGTTGGGTACCTTC.